Listed below are T cell receptor beta chains from one sample, sequenced in a study of cytomegalovirus exposure and HLA in healthy donors. Clones were sequenced by immunoSEQ multiplex PCR, and TCRdb holds only the in-frame ones, with some missing. The sample holds about 150,000 clones, around 80% seen once. The specimen sequenced was PBMCs. These receptors originate from a woman in her thirties in good health and CMV-seronegative. Both conserved end residues are part of each CDR3. D genes are given only for firm matches. Size is stated for part of the rows, as once, few or many counts, or as a class when the clone is expanded.

CDR3aa,CDR3nt,j_gene,v_gene,d_gene,abundance
CASRAPGAGELFF,TGTGCCAGCAGGGCCCCAGGGGCCGGGGAGCTGTTTTTT,TRBJ2-2,TRBV6-5,.,.
CASSSHPGGGYGYTF,TGTGCCAGCAGCTCCCATCCGGGGGGCGGCTATGGCTACACCTTC,TRBJ1-2,TRBV7-8,.,.
CASSLGTGDNYGYTF,TGCGCCAGCAGCTTGGGTACAGGGGACAACTATGGCTACACCTTC,TRBJ1-2,TRBV5-1,TRBD1,few
CASSLNGRRETQYF,TGTGCCAGCAGTTTGAACGGAAGGAGAGAGACCCAGTACTTC,TRBJ2-5,TRBV27,.,.
CASSLSGQGFSLHF,TGTGCCAGCAGTTTATCAGGGCAGGGCTTTTCCCTCCACTTT,TRBJ1-6,TRBV27,.,.
CASSLAPALGGLSYNEQFF,TGTGCCAGCAGCTTAGCCCCAGCACTCGGGGGGCTTTCCTACAATGAGCAGTTCTTC,TRBJ2-1,TRBV7-9,.,.
CASTQEGRQPQHF,TGTGCCAGCACCCAGGAGGGGCGTCAGCCCCAGCATTTT,TRBJ1-5,TRBV28,.,.
CASSLARGYEQYF,TGTGCCAGCAGCTTAGCGCGGGGCTACGAGCAGTACTTC,TRBJ2-7,TRBV7-2,.,.
CASSAQGGGAEAFF,TGCGCCAGCAGCGCCCAAGGGGGGGGCGCTGAAGCTTTCTTT,TRBJ1-1,TRBV5-1,.,few
CASSPQEHSYEQYF,TGTGCCAGTAGTCCACAGGAGCACTCCTACGAGCAGTACTTC,TRBJ2-7,TRBV19,.,.
CASSRDTYYEQYF,TGCGCCAGCAGTCGGGACACGTACTACGAGCAGTACTTC,TRBJ2-7,TRBV5-1,.,few
CASSRGLAGDYEQYF,TGTGCCAGTAGTAGGGGACTAGCGGGAGACTACGAGCAGTACTTC,TRBJ2-7,TRBV19,TRBD2,.
CASTLQQRDTEAFF,TGTGCCAGCACCTTACAACAACGGGACACTGAAGCTTTCTTT,TRBJ1-1,TRBV28,.,.
CASSLISLTGGGTEAFF,TGCGCCAGCAGCTTGATCTCATTGACGGGTGGTGGGACTGAAGCTTTCTTT,TRBJ1-1,TRBV5-1,.,few
CASSSPYGPQYF,TGTGCCAGCAGCTCCCCCTATGGGCCCCAGTACTTC,TRBJ2-5,TRBV5-4,.,.
CASSLAEGETQYF,TGCGCCAGCAGCTTGGCCGAGGGTGAGACCCAGTACTTC,TRBJ2-5,TRBV5-1,.,.
CASSSNRGVGSDYGYTF,TGTGCCAGCAGTTCGAACAGGGGAGTCGGTTCCGACTATGGCTACACCTTC,TRBJ1-2,TRBV28,TRBD1,.
CASSSRDIDLGGYGYTF,TGTGCCAGCAGCTCCCGGGACATCGATCTTGGTGGCTATGGCTACACCTTC,TRBJ1-2,TRBV5-8,.,.
CASRAVVSSTDTQYF,TGTGCCAGCAGAGCGGTCGTTTCTAGCACAGATACGCAGTATTTT,TRBJ2-3,TRBV2,.,.
CASSGAGTGSENTEAFF,TGTGCCAGCAGTGGGGCCGGGACAGGGAGCGAAAACACTGAAGCTTTCTTT,TRBJ1-1,TRBV6-1,TRBD1,.
CASSPAGGRNSYEQYF,TGTGCCAGCAGCCCTGCGGGTGGGAGGAACTCCTACGAGCAGTACTTC,TRBJ2-7,TRBV11-2,.,.
CASSPGTGIYEQYF,TGTGCCAGCAGCCCGGGGACAGGGATCTACGAGCAGTACTTC,TRBJ2-7,TRBV5-5,TRBD1,.